One sample yielded the 21 T cell receptor beta chains listed below, sequenced in a study of cytomegalovirus exposure and HLA in healthy donors. Primers included in the PCR were 60 Vbeta and 13 Jbeta primers. Method: immunoSEQ multiplex PCR; TCRdb's copy keeps in-frame clones and lacks some. In the table there are around 150,000 clones, almost 80% of which are singletons. Specimen: PBMCs. The receptors here all came from a woman aged 50 to 60 in good health and CMV-seronegative.

This clone appeared a few times. The chain joins TRBV25-1 to TRBJ2-7, with D possibly being TRBD2 (7 bases). The ends were cut back, 5 bases at V and 2 bases at J, with 13 bases in the middle. Germline CDR1 reads MGHDK; CDR2 reads SYGVNS. The CDR3 spans 14 residues. DNA of the CDR3: TGTGCCAGCAGTCCTCGCGGGGGCGCCTACGAGCAGTACTTC. Encoded protein: CASSPRGGAYEQYF.

This clone was recorded once. V gene TRBV7-9 combines with J gene TRBJ1-5, with D tentatively TRBD1 (5 bases). Trimming stripped 3 bases from V and 6 bases from J, with 15 bases between. From germline, CDR1 is SEHNR and CDR2 FQNEAQ (reference sequence). CDR3 size: 15 residues. DNA for the CDR3: TGTGCCAGCAGCTTTGGGGGAGGTGGTGGTCAGCCCCAGCATTTT. This translates into CASSFGGGGGQPQHF.

The chain couples TRBV10-3 to TRBJ2-7; D is uncertain. The germline V and J ends were trimmed by 10 bases and 5 bases, with 15 bases remaining between them. This CDR3 is built from 12 residues. The germline gives CDR1 ENHRY, CDR2 SYGVKD. The CDR3 spells CATFSGIHEQYF. CDR3 nucleotide sequence: TGTGCCACTTTCTCAGGAATCCACGAGCAGTACTTC.

The chain combines TRBV5-1 with TRBJ2-7; 9 bases align to TRBD1. This CDR3 contains 14 residues. Per the germline V gene, CDR1 is SGHRS and CDR2 is YFSETQ. The trim removed 5 bases at V and 6 bases at J, leaving 9 bases unmatched. In DNA form, the CDR3 reads TGCGCCAGCAGACGCGACAGGGGGGCCGGCGAGCAGTACTTC. It encodes CASRRDRGAGEQYF.

The chain is built from TRBV6-5 and TRBJ2-3; 10 nucleotides agree with TRBD2. Trimming took 2 bases from V and 6 from J; bases not matched to a gene: 8. This CDR3 is 16 amino acids long. CDR1 is MNHEY, CDR2 SVGAGI, per germline. The CDR3 coding sequence is TGTGCCAGCAGTTACGGGGGTAGCGGGAGGACGGATACGCAGTATTTT. Encoded protein: CASSYGGSGRTDTQYF.

This clone was detected only a few times. The V and J genes are TRBV11-3 and TRBJ2-3, with D perhaps TRBD1 (6 bases). The CDR3 runs 15 residues. Trimming stripped 5 bases from V and 2 bases from J, with 14 bases between. Germline lookup yields CDR1 SGHNT and CDR2 YENEEA. The CDR3 DNA reads as TGTGCCAGCAGCCCCGAAGGGGGAATCACAGATACGCAGTATTTT. Its protein is CASSPEGGITDTQYF.

This sequence joins TRBV5-1 and TRBJ2-5, with 8 bases fitting TRBD1. V lost 4 bases, J lost 4 bases, and 12 bases stayed unmatched. The germline gives CDR1 SGHRS, CDR2 YFSETQ. The CDR3 is 16 residues long. CDR3 DNA sequence: TGCGCCAGCAGCGCTGCCAGGACAGGGCTTGGAGAGACCCAGTACTTC. It encodes CASSAARTGLGETQYF. Together with reference TRBV5-1 and TRBJ2-5, the CDR3 gives the full variable domain: KAGVTQTPRYLIKTRGQQVTLSCSPISGHRSVSWYQQTPGQGLQFLFEYFSETQRNKGNFPGRFSGRQFSNSRSEMNVSTLELGDSALYLCASSAARTGLGETQYFGPGTRLLVL.

Comments on this clone: The junction does not match germline at one end; this may be a read error. The genes are TRBV28 and TRBJ2-5; TRBD1 matches 7 bases. The CDR3 totals 14 residues. Germline assignment: CDR1 MDHEN and CDR2 SYDVKM. For the CDR3, the DNA is TGTGCCAGCAGTTTAGGACAGGTCCAAGGGACCCAGTACTTC. Translating gives CASSLGQVQGTQYF.

J is TRBJ2-2 and V is TRBV5-1, with D tentatively TRBD2 (6 bases). Between the trimmed V and J ends, which lost 0 bases and 4 bases, there was a span of 10 bases. The CDR3 runs 15 residues. Germline V gives CDR1 SGHRS, CDR2 YFSETQ. In nucleotides, the CDR3 is TGCGCCAGCAGCTTGGACCCAGCGGGCACCGGGGAGCTGTTTTTT. This gives the protein CASSLDPAGTGELFF.

J is TRBJ1-4 and V is TRBV15; 10 positions match TRBD1. J was trimmed by 6 bases and V by 0 bases; bases with no gene match: 4. Looked up from germline, CDR1 is LNHNV and CDR2 is YYDKDF (reference sequence). CDR3 length equals 16 residues. CDR3 sequence reads: CATSRDSGTGDEKLFF. In DNA form, the CDR3 reads TGTGCCACCAGCAGAGATTCCGGGACAGGGGATGAAAAACTGTTTTTT.

The genes are TRBV4-3 and TRBJ2-1; a weak D match, TRBD1 (6 bases). With 0 bases removed from V and 6 bases from J, the gap between germline ends came to 18 bases. Looked up from germline, CDR1 is LGHNA and CDR2 is YSLEER. This CDR3 region has 17 residues. The CDR3 bases are TGCGCCAGCAGCCAAGATCCCATGGGCAGGGGTCCCAATGAGCAGTTCTTC. This gives the protein CASSQDPMGRGPNEQFF.

This sequence joins TRBV7-9 and TRBJ2-3, with D perhaps TRBD2 (5 bases). V dropped 5 bases and J dropped 4 bases, with 10 bases sitting between them. The germline V gene encodes CDR1 SEHNR and CDR2 FQNEAQ (reference sequence). The CDR3 is 13 amino acids. The CDR3 protein is CASSPTSPDTQYF. CDR3 coding DNA: TGTGCCAGCAGCCCAACTAGTCCAGATACGCAGTATTTT.

The rearrangement uses TRBV15 and TRBJ2-3, with 9 bases identical to TRBD2. Trimming cost V 0 bases and J 5 bases; bases outside gene matches: 6. CDR1 LNHNV and CDR2 YYDKDF come from the germline V gene (reference sequence). The CDR3 loop spans 16 amino acids. The CDR3 region is CATSREFAGGVDTQYF. The CDR3 DNA reads as TGTGCCACCAGCAGAGAGTTTGCGGGGGGGGTAGATACGCAGTATTTT. Drawing the rest from reference TRBV15 and TRBJ2-3, the complete variable domain is DAMVIQNPRYQVTQFGKPVTLSCSQTLNHNVMYWYQQKSSQAPKLLFHYYDKDFNNEADTPDNFQSRRPNTSFCFLDIRSPGLGDTAMYLCATSREFAGGVDTQYFGPGTRLTVL.

This clone came up once. The chain couples TRBV14 to TRBJ2-5; TRBD2 aligns across 8 bases. V lost 2 bases to trimming and J lost 1 base; unmatched junction nucleotides: 6. Germline CDR1 reads SGHDN; CDR2 reads FVKESK. The CDR3 runs 16 residues. The CDR3 spells CASSQRTGGIQETQYF. CDR3 bases: TGTGCCAGCAGCCAAAGGACGGGGGGGATCCAAGAGACCCAGTACTTC.

The J gene is TRBJ1-2, the V gene TRBV30; tentative D call: TRBD1 (6 bases). Germline V gene data show CDR1 as GTSNPN and CDR2 as SVGIG (reference sequence). The CDR3 runs to 12 residues. Trimming took 4 bases from V and 5 from J, leaving 11 bases between them. The DNA for the CDR3 is TGTGCCTGGACAGGGGTTCGGTATGGCTACACCTTC. It translates to CAWTGVRYGYTF. The entire variable domain, with the rest obtained from reference TRBV30 and TRBJ1-2, is as follows: SQTIHQWPATLVQPVGSPLSLECTVEGTSNPNLYWYRQAAGRGLQLLFYSVGIGQISSEVPQNLSASRPQDRQFILSSKKLLLSDSGFYLCAWTGVRYGYTFGSGTRLTVV.

The rearrangement uses TRBV13 and TRBJ2-7, with D perhaps matching TRBD1 (6 bases). Germline CDR1 is PRHDT and CDR2 is FYEKMQ (reference sequence). CDR3 length: 14 residues. With 5 bases removed from V and 6 bases from J, the gap between germline ends came to 17 bases. The CDR3 sequence is CASSLQGLQGEQYF. The CDR3 DNA follows: TGTGCCAGCAGCCTACAGGGTCTTCAAGGCGAGCAGTACTTC.

The V gene is TRBV19, the J gene TRBJ2-6; maybe TRBD2 (5 bases). Germline-derived CDR1 and CDR2 are LNHDA and SQIVND (reference sequence). The CDR3 consists of 18 residues. V was clipped by 0 bases and J by 2 bases, with 14 bases between them. The CDR3 DNA follows: TGTGCCAGTAGTATAGATCCAAGCATCGGGGCTGGGGCCAACGTCCTGACTTTC. This gives the protein CASSIDPSIGAGANVLTF.

The J gene is TRBJ2-7, the V gene TRBV11-1; a possible D gene is TRBD1 (5 bases). This CDR3 spans 12 amino acids. The V end was cut by 5 bases, the J end by 2 bases, with 7 bases between. In germline, CDR1 is SGHAT, CDR2 FQDESV (reference sequence). DNA of the CDR3: TGTGCCAGCAGCACGGACACCTACGAGCAGTACTTC. Residues: CASSTDTYEQYF.

The V and J genes are TRBV7-2 and TRBJ2-1; 8 bases line up with TRBD1. J lost 9 bases, V lost 0 bases, and 7 bases had no gene match. The CDR3 contains 15 residues. From germline, CDR1 is SGHTA and CDR2 FQGNSA. As DNA, the CDR3 is TGTGCCAGCAGCTTAGCCCATGGACAGGGCGGTGAGCAGTTCTTC. Protein product: CASSLAHGQGGEQFF.

This chain links TRBV5-1 with TRBJ2-1; 12 bases are a match to TRBD2. V dropped 0 bases and J dropped 10; count of bases not matched to a gene: 14. Per the germline V gene, CDR1 is SGHRS and CDR2 is YFSETQ. CDR3 length: 18 residues. The CDR3 loop reads CASSLALLAGGEVGEQFF. The CDR3 nucleotides read TGCGCCAGCAGCTTGGCTTTACTAGCGGGGGGTGAAGTGGGAGAGCAGTTCTTC.

The chain joins TRBV28 to TRBJ2-7; D remains ambiguous. Germline values: CDR1 MDHEN, CDR2 SYDVKM. The CDR3 sequence is 13 residues long. V lost 3 bases, J lost 4 bases, and 10 bases lay in between. The CDR3 region is CASSFVPGYEQYF. In nucleotides, the CDR3 is TGTGCCAGCAGTTTTGTTCCGGGTTACGAGCAGTACTTC.